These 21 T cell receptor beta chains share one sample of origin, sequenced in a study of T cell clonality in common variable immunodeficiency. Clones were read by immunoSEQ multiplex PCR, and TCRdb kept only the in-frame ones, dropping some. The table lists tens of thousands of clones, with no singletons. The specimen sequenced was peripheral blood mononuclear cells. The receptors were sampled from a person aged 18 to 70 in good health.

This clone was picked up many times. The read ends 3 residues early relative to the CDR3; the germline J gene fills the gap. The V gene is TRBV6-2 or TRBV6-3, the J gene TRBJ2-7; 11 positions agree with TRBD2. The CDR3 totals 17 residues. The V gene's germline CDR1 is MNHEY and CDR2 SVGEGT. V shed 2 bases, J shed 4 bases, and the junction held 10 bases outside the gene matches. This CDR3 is CASSYEPSGRSIYEQYF. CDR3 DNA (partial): TGTGCCAGCAGTTACGAGCCTAGCGGGAGGTCTATATACGAG.

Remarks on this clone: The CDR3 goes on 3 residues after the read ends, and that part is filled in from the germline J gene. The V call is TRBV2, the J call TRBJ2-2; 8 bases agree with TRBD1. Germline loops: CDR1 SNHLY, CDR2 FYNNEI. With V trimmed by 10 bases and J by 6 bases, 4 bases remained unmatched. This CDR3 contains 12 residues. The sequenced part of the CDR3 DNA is TGTGCCACCCAGGGGGCCGCCGGGGAG. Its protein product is CATQGAAGE. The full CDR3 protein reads CATQGAAGELFF.

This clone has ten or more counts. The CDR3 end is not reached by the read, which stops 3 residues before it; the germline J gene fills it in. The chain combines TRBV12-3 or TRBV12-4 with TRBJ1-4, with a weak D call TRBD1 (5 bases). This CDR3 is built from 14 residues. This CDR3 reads CASSLSWGTQGLFF. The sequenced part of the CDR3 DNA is TGTGCCAGCAGTTTATCGTGGGGCACCCAAGGA.

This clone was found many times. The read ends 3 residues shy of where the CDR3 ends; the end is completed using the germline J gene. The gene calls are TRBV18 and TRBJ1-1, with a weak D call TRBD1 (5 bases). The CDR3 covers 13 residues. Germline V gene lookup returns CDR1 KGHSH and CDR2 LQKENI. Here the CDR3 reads CASSPPPGREAFF. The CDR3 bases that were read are TGTGCCAGCTCACCACCCCCGGGCAGGGAG.

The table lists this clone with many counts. The CDR3 reads CATGTSATNEKLFF. The sequenced part of the CDR3 DNA is TGTGCCACAGGAACGTCCGCGACTAATGAAAAA. The gene calls are TRBV2 and TRBJ1-4; D remains unclear. The read ends 3 residues before the CDR3 terminus; that terminus is restored from the germline J gene. V lost 10 bases, J lost 2 bases, and 14 bases lay in between. This CDR3 has 14 amino acids. CDR1 and CDR2 (germline): SNHLY, FYNNEI.

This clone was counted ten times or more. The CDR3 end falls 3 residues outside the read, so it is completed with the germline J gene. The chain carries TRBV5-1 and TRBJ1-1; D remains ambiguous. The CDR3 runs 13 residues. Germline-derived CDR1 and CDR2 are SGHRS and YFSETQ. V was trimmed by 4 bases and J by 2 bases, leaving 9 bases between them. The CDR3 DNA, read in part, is TGCGCCAGCAGCCAGACACGAAACACTGAA. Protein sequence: CASSQTRNTE. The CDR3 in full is CASSQTRNTEAFF.

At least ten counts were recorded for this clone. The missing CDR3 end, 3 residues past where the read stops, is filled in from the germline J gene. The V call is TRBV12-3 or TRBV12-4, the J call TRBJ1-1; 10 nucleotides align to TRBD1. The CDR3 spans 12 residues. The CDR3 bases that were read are TGTGCCAGCAGGCGGACAGGGGGAAAA. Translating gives CASRRTGGK. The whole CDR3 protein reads CASRRTGGKAFF.

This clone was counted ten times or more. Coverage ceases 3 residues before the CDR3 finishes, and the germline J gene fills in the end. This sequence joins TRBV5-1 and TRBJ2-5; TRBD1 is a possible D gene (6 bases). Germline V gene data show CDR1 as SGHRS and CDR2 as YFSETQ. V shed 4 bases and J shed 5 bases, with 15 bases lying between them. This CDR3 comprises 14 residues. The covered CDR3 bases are TGCGCCAGCAGCCTCGGACAGAGGTTGGAGACC. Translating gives CASSLGQRLET. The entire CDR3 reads CASSLGQRLETQYF.

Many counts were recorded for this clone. The sequenced CDR3 bases are TGCAGTGCTAGAGCTCGTGTATTAGGCAATCAGCCC. The encoded protein is CSARARVLGNQP. The complete CDR3 protein is CSARARVLGNQPQHF. The rearrangement links TRBV20-1 to TRBJ1-5; D is unresolved. The DNA ends 3 residues before the CDR3 does, and the rest of the CDR3 is filled in from the germline J gene. Germline assignment: CDR1 DFQATT and CDR2 SNEGSKA (reference sequence). Trimming removed 1 base from V and 2 bases from J, with 12 bases in between. The CDR3 length is 15 residues.

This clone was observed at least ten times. The sequenced CDR3 bases are TGTGCCAGCAGAGACAGGGACAAGAACACTGAA. This codes for CASRDRDKNTE. The entire CDR3 sequence reads CASRDRDKNTEAFF. The rearrangement joins TRBV2 to TRBJ1-1, with 7 bases identical to TRBD1. The read is 3 residues too short to cover the CDR3 end, so that end is filled in from the germline J gene. CDR3 length: 14 amino acids. Trimming cost V 6 bases and J 1 base; bases outside gene matches: 5. Germline CDR1 is SNHLY and CDR2 is FYNNEI.

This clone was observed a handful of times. Incomplete CDR3 DNA: TGCGCCAGCAGGTTAGGGACTAGCGGGGATACG. Its protein product is CASRLGTSGDT. The entire CDR3 protein is CASRLGTSGDTQYF. The gene calls are TRBV5-1 and TRBJ2-3; 12 bases align to TRBD2. The read terminates 3 residues before the CDR3 end, so the remaining end is supplied by the germline J gene. Trimming cost V 5 bases and J 6 bases; bases outside gene matches: 4. The length of the CDR3 is 14 residues. Germline V gene sequence: CDR1 SGHRS, CDR2 YFSETQ.

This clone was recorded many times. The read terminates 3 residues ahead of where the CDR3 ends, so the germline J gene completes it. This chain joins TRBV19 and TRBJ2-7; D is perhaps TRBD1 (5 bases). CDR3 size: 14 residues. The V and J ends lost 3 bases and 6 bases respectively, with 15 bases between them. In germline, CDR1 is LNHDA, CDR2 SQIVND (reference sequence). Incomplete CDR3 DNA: TGTGCCAGTAGTATTAGCAGGGTAGTGTTCGAG. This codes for CASSISRVVFE. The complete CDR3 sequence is CASSISRVVFEQYF.

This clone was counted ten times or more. CDR3: CASSGILLTGIGNIQYF. The CDR3 bases that were read are TGTGCCAGCAGTGGTATTCTCCTGACAGGGATCGGAAACATT. V gene TRBV2 combines with J gene TRBJ2-4; 7 positions match TRBD1. The DNA ends 3 residues before the CDR3 does, and the rest of the CDR3 is filled in from the germline J gene. The germline gives CDR1 SNHLY, CDR2 FYNNEI. Losses at the gene ends were 4 bases for V and 6 bases for J; bases not matched to a gene: 15. This CDR3 region has 17 residues.

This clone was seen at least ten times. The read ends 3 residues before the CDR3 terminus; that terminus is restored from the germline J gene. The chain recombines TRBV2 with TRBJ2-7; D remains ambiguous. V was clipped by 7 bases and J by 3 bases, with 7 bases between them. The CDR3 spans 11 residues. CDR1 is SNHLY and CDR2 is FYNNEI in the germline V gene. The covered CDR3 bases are TGTGCCAGCAAAGACAACTACGAG. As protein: CASKDNYE. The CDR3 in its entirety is CASKDNYEQYF.

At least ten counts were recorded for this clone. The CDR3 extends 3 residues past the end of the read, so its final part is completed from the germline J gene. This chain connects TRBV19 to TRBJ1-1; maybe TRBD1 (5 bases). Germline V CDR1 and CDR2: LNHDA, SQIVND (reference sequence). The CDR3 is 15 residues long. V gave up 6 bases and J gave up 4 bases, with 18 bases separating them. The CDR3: CASSTMGGIITEAFF. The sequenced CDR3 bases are TGTGCCAGTAGCACGATGGGGGGGATAATCACTGAA.

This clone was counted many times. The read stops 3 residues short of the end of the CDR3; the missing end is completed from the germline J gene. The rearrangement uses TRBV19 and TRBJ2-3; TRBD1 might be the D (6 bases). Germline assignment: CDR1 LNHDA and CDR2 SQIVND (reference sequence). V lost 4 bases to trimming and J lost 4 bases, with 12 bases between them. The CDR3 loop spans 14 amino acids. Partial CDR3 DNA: TGTGCCAGTAGTAGGAACAGGGATCCAGATACG. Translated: CASSRNRDPDT. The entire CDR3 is CASSRNRDPDTQYF.

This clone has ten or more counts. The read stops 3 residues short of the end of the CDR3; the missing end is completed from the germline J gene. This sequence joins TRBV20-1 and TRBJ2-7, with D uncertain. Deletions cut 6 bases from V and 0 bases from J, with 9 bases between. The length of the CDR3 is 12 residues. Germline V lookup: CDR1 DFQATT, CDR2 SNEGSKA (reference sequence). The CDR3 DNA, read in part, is TGCAGTGCCCTGGTTAGCTCCTACGAG. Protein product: CSALVSSYE. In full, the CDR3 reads CSALVSSYEQYF.

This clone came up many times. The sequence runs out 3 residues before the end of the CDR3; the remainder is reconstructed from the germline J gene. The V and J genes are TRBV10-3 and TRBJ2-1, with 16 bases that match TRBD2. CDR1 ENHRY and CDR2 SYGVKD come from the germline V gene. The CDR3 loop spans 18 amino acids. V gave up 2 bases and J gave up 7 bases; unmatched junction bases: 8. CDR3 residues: CAISENPGTSGGANEQFF. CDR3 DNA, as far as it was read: TGTGCCATCAGTGAGAACCCCGGGACTAGCGGGGGGGCGAATGAG.

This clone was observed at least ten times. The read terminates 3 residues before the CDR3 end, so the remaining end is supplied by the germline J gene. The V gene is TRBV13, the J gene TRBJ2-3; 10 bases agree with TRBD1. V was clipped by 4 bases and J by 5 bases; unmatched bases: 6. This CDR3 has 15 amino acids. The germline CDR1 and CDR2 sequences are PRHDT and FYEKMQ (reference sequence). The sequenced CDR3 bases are TGTGCCAGCAGCTGGGACAGGGGACCCGGAGATACG. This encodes CASSWDRGPGDT. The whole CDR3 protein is CASSWDRGPGDTQYF.

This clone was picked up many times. The CDR3 loop is CASSFGTLTYNEQFF. The covered CDR3 bases are TGTGCCAGCAGTTTCGGGACACTTACCTACAATGAG. The chain employs TRBV12-3 or TRBV12-4 and TRBJ2-1; tentative D call: TRBD1 (6 bases). The read ends 3 residues before the CDR3 terminus; that terminus is restored from the germline J gene. This CDR3 is built from 15 residues. V lost 3 bases and J 2 bases, leaving 11 bases between the germline ends.

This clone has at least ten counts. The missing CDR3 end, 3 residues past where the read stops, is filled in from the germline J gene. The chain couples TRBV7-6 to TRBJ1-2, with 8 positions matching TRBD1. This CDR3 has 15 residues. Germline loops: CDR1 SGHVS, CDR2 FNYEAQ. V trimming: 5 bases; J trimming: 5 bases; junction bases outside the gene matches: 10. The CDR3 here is CASSDRQGNTYGYTF. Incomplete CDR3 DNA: TGTGCCAGCAGCGACCGACAGGGGAATACGTATGGC.